The rows below give T cell receptor beta chains drawn from one sample of a study of T-cell memory formation after mild COVID-19. MiXCR, applied by TCRdb to the 5' RACE reads, yields one record per CDR3 protein. Of hundreds of thousands of distinct CDR3 sequences in the sample, approximately 15% were seen once. The sample taken for sequencing was PBMCs or a T cell subset sorted from them (not recorded which). These receptors all come from a man aged 18 to 35 who had mild COVID-19 (a few samples of this study predate the infection). Cell type and time point are not known. CDR3s include the opening cysteine and the closing phenylalanine or tryptophan. A D gene is named only where the DNA matches it firmly. Not every row has a clone size; where given, it reads once, few, many or a size class.

D gene | J gene | clone size | V gene | CDR3 protein | CDR3 DNA
. | TRBJ2-7 | few | TRBV12-3/TRBV12-4 | CASGDTYEQYF | TGTGCCAGCGGGGACACCTACGAGCAGTACTTC
TRBD1 | TRBJ1-4 | few | TRBV9 | CASSVGQGAAHEKLFF | TGTGCCAGCAGCGTAGGACAGGGGGCGGCTCATGAAAAACTGTTTTTT
. | TRBJ1-5 | . | TRBV20-1 | CSARQGTNQPQHF | TGCAGTGCTAGGCAAGGGACCAATCAGCCCCAGCATTTT
. | TRBJ2-1 | . | TRBV4-1 | CASSHSQDDEQFF | TGCGCCAGCAGCCACTCTCAAGACGATGAGCAGTTCTTC
TRBD1 | TRBJ2-3 | few | TRBV6-5 | CASSYDGRGLVDTQYF | TGTGCCAGCAGTTACGACGGCAGGGGGCTGGTAGATACGCAGTATTTT
TRBD1 | TRBJ2-7 | . | TRBV12-3/TRBV12-4 | CASSSLSTGVDYEQYF | TGTGCCAGCAGTAGCCTCTCGACAGGGGTAGACTACGAGCAGTACTTC
. | TRBJ2-1 | . | TRBV7-3 | CASSLNRAPSNEQFF | TGTGCCAGCAGCTTAAACAGGGCGCCGTCCAATGAGCAGTTCTTC
TRBD2 | TRBJ2-5 | few | TRBV10-3 | CAISDSGLVGTQYF | TGTGCCATCAGTGATTCGGGACTAGTCGGGACCCAGTACTTC
. | TRBJ2-3 | many | TRBV5-1 | CASSLGQATDTQYF | TGCGCCAGCAGCTTGGGACAGGCCACAGATACGCAGTATTTT
. | TRBJ2-1 | . | TRBV6-5 | CASSPNRGYNEQFF | TGTGCCAGCAGCCCGAACCGGGGGTACAATGAGCAGTTCTTC
TRBD1 | TRBJ2-7 | . | TRBV7-6 | CASSRTGSHEQYF | TGTGCCAGCAGCCGGACAGGGTCCCACGAGCAGTACTTC
TRBD1 | TRBJ1-1 | . | TRBV5-1 | CASSKTGENTEAFF | TGCGCCAGCAGCAAAACAGGGGAGAACACTGAAGCTTTCTTT
. | TRBJ2-5 | few | TRBV7-3 | CASSLGGGQGVFQETQYF | TGTGCCAGCAGCCTCGGGGGTGGGCAGGGGGTCTTCCAAGAGACCCAGTACTTC
TRBD2 | TRBJ2-2 | few | TRBV4-1 | CASSLWGGGPTGELFF | TGCGCCAGCAGCCTCTGGGGCGGGGGACCCACCGGGGAGCTGTTTTTT
. | TRBJ2-2 | . | TRBV5-5 | CASSDGAGELFF | TGTGCCAGCAGTGACGGTGCCGGGGAGCTGTTTTTT
. | TRBJ2-7 | . | TRBV3-1 | CASSQGLYPYEQYF | TGTGCCAGCAGCCAGGGCCTTTACCCCTACGAGCAGTACTTC
. | TRBJ1-2 | few | TRBV7-2 | CASSLVEWGRVQGYTF | TGTGCCAGCAGCTTAGTGGAGTGGGGGCGGGTGCAGGGCTACACCTTC
. | TRBJ1-2 | few | TRBV29-1 | CSVVGGYYGYTF | TGCAGCGTTGTTGGTGGGTACTATGGCTACACCTTC
. | TRBJ2-7 | few | TRBV6-5 | CASSYSSRGPYEQYF | TGTGCCAGCAGTTACTCGTCCAGGGGCCCCTACGAGCAGTACTTC
. | TRBJ1-2 | many | TRBV20-1 | CSARRTEEGKGGYTF | TGCAGTGCTCGACGGACGGAAGAGGGGAAAGGAGGCTACACCTTC
TRBD2 | TRBJ2-3 | few | TRBV12-3/TRBV12-4 | CASSQPSGGFSTDTQYF | TGTGCCAGCAGTCAGCCTAGCGGGGGGTTCAGCACAGATACGCAGTATTTT
TRBD1 | TRBJ1-1 | few | TRBV24-1 | CATSDPDGQVPPQVNTEAFF | TGTGCCACCAGTGATCCGGACGGACAGGTCCCACCCCAGGTGAACACTGAAGCTTTCTTT
. | TRBJ1-2 | . | TRBV7-9 | CASSARGRHTF | TGTGCCAGCAGCGCCCGGGGCCGTCACACCTTC
. | TRBJ1-2 | . | TRBV12-3/TRBV12-4 | CASSPGGGWGGYTF | TGTGCCAGCAGTCCCGGCGGGGGGTGGGGTGGCTACACCTTC
. | TRBJ2-3 | . | TRBV7-2 | CASSFGTPVGDTQYF | TGTGCCAGCAGCTTTGGGACCCCAGTTGGAGATACGCAGTATTTT
TRBD2 | TRBJ2-5 | few | TRBV12-3/TRBV12-4 | CASSSTRTSGGAGETQYF | TGTGCCAGCAGTTCCACCCGGACTAGCGGGGGGGCCGGGGAGACCCAGTACTTC
. | TRBJ1-3 | few | TRBV4-1 | CASSQRGEANTIYF | TGCGCCAGCAGCCAACGGGGCGAGGCAAACACCATATATTTT
. | TRBJ2-3 | . | TRBV7-9 | CASSFKAPDTQYF | TGTGCCAGCAGCTTTAAGGCTCCAGATACGCAGTATTTT
TRBD1 | TRBJ1-2 | few | TRBV28 | CATPQGGGGYTF | TGTGCCACCCCGCAGGGGGGGGGCGGCTACACCTTC
. | TRBJ2-7 | . | TRBV4-2 | CASSHPTGGAIYEQYF | TGTGCCAGCAGCCACCCCACGGGGGGCGCGATCTACGAGCAGTACTTC
TRBD1 | TRBJ1-2 | . | TRBV12-3/TRBV12-4 | CASSPQQGAGYGYTF | TGTGCCAGCAGTCCCCAACAGGGGGCCGGCTATGGCTACACCTTC
. | TRBJ2-3 | . | TRBV6-5 | CASRLGFTDTQYF | TGTGCCAGCAGACTGGGGTTCACAGATACGCAGTATTTT
. | TRBJ2-3 | . | TRBV3-1 | CASSQVSSGSTDTQYF | TGTGCCAGCAGCCAAGTCTCGAGCGGTAGCACAGATACGCAGTATTTT
TRBD1 | TRBJ2-1 | once | TRBV5-1 | CASSRGGTGVLKQFF | TGCGCCAGCAGCAGAGGTGGGACAGGGGTCTTGAAGCAGTTCTTC
TRBD2 | TRBJ2-1 | few | TRBV28 | CASISGGASEQFF | TGTGCCAGCATTAGCGGGGGGGCCAGTGAGCAGTTCTTC
. | TRBJ2-2 | . | TRBV7-6 | CASRSRQELTGELFF | TGTGCCAGCAGATCCCGACAGGAGCTCACCGGGGAGCTGTTTTTT
. | TRBJ2-1 | few | TRBV5-1 | CASSLLGQIKAQEQFF | TGCGCCAGCAGCTTACTAGGACAGATCAAAGCACAGGAGCAGTTCTTC
. | TRBJ2-3 | few | TRBV4-3 | CASSQDELGTDTQYF | TGCGCCAGCAGCCAAGATGAATTGGGCACAGATACGCAGTATTTT
. | TRBJ2-7 | few | TRBV14 | CARHPMIEQYF | TGTGCCAGACACCCTATGATCGAGCAGTACTTC
. | TRBJ2-5 | few | TRBV7-2 | CASSSDGFQGTQYF | TGTGCCAGCAGCTCCGATGGCTTTCAGGGGACCCAGTACTTC
TRBD1 | TRBJ2-5 | . | TRBV29-1 | CSVVRQGAQETQYF | TGCAGCGTTGTAAGACAGGGGGCCCAAGAGACCCAGTACTTC
. | TRBJ1-5 | many | TRBV7-2 | CASSLDEQPQHF | TGTGCCAGCAGCTTAGACGAACAGCCCCAGCATTTT
TRBD2 | TRBJ2-1 | few | TRBV20-1 | CSAQSGTSRYNEQFF | TGCAGTGCCCAGAGTGGGACTAGTAGGTACAATGAGCAGTTCTTC
. | TRBJ1-2 | . | TRBV7-2 | CASTNRWQGSYGYTF | TGTGCCAGCACCAACCGGTGGCAGGGTAGCTATGGCTACACCTTC
TRBD1 | TRBJ2-4 | many | TRBV7-2 | CASSSRQGIDIQYF | TGTGCCAGCAGCTCCCGACAGGGGATCGACATTCAGTACTTC
TRBD1 | TRBJ1-1 | few | TRBV6-1 | CASRSGQSNTEAFF | TGTGCCAGCAGGTCGGGACAGTCGAACACTGAAGCTTTCTTT
TRBD2 | TRBJ2-1 | . | TRBV10-1 | CASSDSGGTTEEQFF | TGCGCCAGCAGTGATAGCGGGGGGACAACGGAGGAGCAGTTCTTC
. | TRBJ2-3 | few | TRBV10-1 | CASSGPRSRQYF | TGCGCCAGCAGCGGACCTCGGTCCCGGCAGTATTTT
TRBD1 | TRBJ1-1 | many | TRBV6-2/TRBV6-3 | CASSYGTGGDTEAFF | TGTGCCAGCAGTTACGGGACAGGGGGGGACACTGAAGCTTTCTTT
TRBD2 | TRBJ2-2 | . | TRBV7-7 | CASSPLSGGVGELFF | TGTGCTAGCAGCCCACTTAGCGGGGGAGTCGGGGAGCTGTTTTTT
TRBD2 | TRBJ2-1 | . | TRBV5-1 | CASSLPISLAGGPSNEQFF | TGCGCCAGCAGCTTGCCCATCTCACTAGCGGGGGGGCCAAGCAATGAGCAGTTCTTC
TRBD1 | TRBJ2-7 | . | TRBV5-1 | CASSLGEQGMREQYF | TGCGCCAGCAGCTTGGGAGAACAGGGGATGCGGGAGCAGTACTTC
TRBD1 | TRBJ2-7 | . | TRBV7-6 | CASSLEPTGDVPAFEQYF | TGTGCCAGCAGCTTAGAACCGACAGGGGACGTACCCGCTTTCGAGCAGTACTTC